This passage covers 14 T cell receptor beta chains from one sample sequenced in a study of blood T cell repertoires in COVID-19. Sequenced by immunoSEQ multiplex PCR; TCRdb stores in-frame clones only, minus some. The table shows around 100,000 clones, with about 89% occurring only once. The specimen was peripheral blood. The receptors were gathered from a woman aged 25 to 45 with acute or convalescent COVID-19.

This chain uses TRBV9 with TRBJ2-1, with 8 bases identical to TRBD1. J was trimmed by 8 bases and V by 3 bases; bases with no gene match: 1. Looked up from germline, CDR1 is SGDLS and CDR2 is YYNGEE. The CDR3 is 12 residues long. Here the CDR3 reads CASSGTGYEQFF. The CDR3 DNA reads as TGTGCCAGCAGCGGGACAGGGTATGAGCAGTTCTTC.

The chain carries TRBV28 and TRBJ2-1, with 10 bases lining up with TRBD2. V shed 6 bases, J shed 8 bases, and the junction held 4 bases outside the gene matches. Per germline, CDR1 MDHEN and CDR2 SYDVKM. This CDR3 is built from 13 residues. The CDR3 bases are TGTGCCAGCAGGGCTAGCGGGGGAGATGAGCAGTTCTTC. It codes for CASRASGGDEQFF.

The V call is TRBV28, the J call TRBJ1-5; TRBD1 aligns across 12 bases. CDR3 length equals 15 residues. Germline loops: CDR1 MDHEN, CDR2 SYDVKM. With V trimmed by 7 bases and J by 7 bases, 8 bases remained unmatched. DNA of the CDR3: TGTGCCAGCACCAAAGGGACAGGGGGCGGGCAGCCCCAGCATTTT. This translates into CASTKGTGGGQPQHF. Complete variable domain (other parts from reference TRBV28 and TRBJ1-5): DVKVTQSSRYLVKRTGEKVFLECVQDMDHENMFWYRQDPGLGLRLIYFSYDVKMKEKGDIPEGYSVSREKKERFSLILESASTNQTSMYLCASTKGTGGGQPQHFGDGTRLSIL.

The genes are TRBV12-3 or TRBV12-4 and TRBJ1-5; D gene unclear. The CDR3 extends over 12 amino acids. V was pared by 7 bases and J by 7 bases, with 11 bases between. The CDR3 here is CASTFSQQPQHF. The DNA of the CDR3 is TGTGCCAGCACCTTCAGTCAACAGCCCCAGCATTTT.

The rearrangement joins TRBV6-6 to TRBJ1-6; D call uncertain. The CDR3 length is 14 residues. V gave up 0 bases and J gave up 14 bases, with 14 bases separating them. The germline V gene has CDR1 MNHNY and CDR2 SVGAGI (reference sequence). The CDR3 spells CASSYSSLFSTLHF. As DNA, the CDR3 is TGTGCCAGCAGTTACTCGAGTCTTTTTAGCACCCTCCACTTT.

This clone was seen a handful of times. This same CDR3 is encoded by further DNA sequences in the sample. This sequence joins TRBV6-5 and TRBJ1-5; 8 bases line up with TRBD1. CDR1 is MNHEY, CDR2 SVGAGI, per germline. CDR3 length: 13 residues. J gave up 6 bases and V 6 bases, and 4 bases lay outside the gene matches. The CDR3 DNA is TGTGCCAGCAGCCGGACAGGGACTCAGCCCCAGCATTTT. It is translated as CASSRTGTQPQHF.

The rearrangement joins TRBV28 to TRBJ1-4, with D possibly TRBD1 on 6 matching bases. The V end was cut by 6 bases, the J end by 7 bases, with 15 bases between. The CDR3 covers 14 residues. From germline, CDR1 is MDHEN and CDR2 SYDVKM. The DNA for the CDR3 is TGTGCCAGCAGACTCACAGGGTTCGGTGAAAAACTGTTTTTT. It yields the protein CASRLTGFGEKLFF. Full variable domain (remainder filled in from reference TRBV28 and TRBJ1-4): DVKVTQSSRYLVKRTGEKVFLECVQDMDHENMFWYRQDPGLGLRLIYFSYDVKMKEKGDIPEGYSVSREKKERFSLILESASTNQTSMYLCASRLTGFGEKLFFGSGTQLSVL.

This chain links TRBV3-1 (or the pseudogene TRBV3-2) with TRBJ2-3; 9 positions match TRBD2. This CDR3 comprises 16 residues. Germline lookup yields CDR1 LGHDT and CDR2 YNNKEL (reference sequence). J was trimmed by 7 bases and V by 0 bases; bases with no gene match: 8. CDR3 sequence reads: CASSQDWGGGANTQYF. CDR3 sequence (DNA): TGTGCCAGCAGCCAAGATTGGGGCGGGGGGGCGAATACGCAGTATTTT.

This chain uses TRBV18 with TRBJ1-6, with TRBD1 matching 7 bases. The germline CDR1 and CDR2 sequences are KGHSH and LQKENI. The CDR3 contains 15 residues. V lost 6 bases, J lost 5 bases, and 7 bases stayed unmatched. This chain's CDR3 is CASSPGQANNSPLHF. DNA of the CDR3: TGTGCCAGCTCCCCTGGACAGGCCAATAATTCACCCCTCCACTTT.

The V and J genes are TRBV29-1 and TRBJ2-3; no definite D call. The CDR3 contains 17 residues. Germline V lookup: CDR1 SQVTM, CDR2 ANQGSEA. Trimming left V 4 bases short and J 2 bases short, with 22 bases between. The CDR3 spells CSVAPPGPGRHTDTQYF. CDR3 coding DNA: TGCAGCGTTGCACCCCCTGGGCCAGGCCGACACACAGATACGCAGTATTTT.

This clone appeared once. This chain joins TRBV6-1 and TRBJ2-1; maybe TRBD2 (5 bases). The germline V gene encodes CDR1 MNHNS and CDR2 SASEGT. CDR3 length equals 17 residues. V lost 4 bases and J lost 5, with 21 bases in between. CDR3 loop: CASSAVPSGVGNNEQFF. DNA for the CDR3: TGTGCCAGCAGTGCCGTTCCGTCCGGGGTAGGGAACAATGAGCAGTTCTTC.

The chain links TRBV7-8 to TRBJ2-7, with D tentatively TRBD1 (6 bases). V was shortened by 3 bases and J by 4 bases, with 10 bases between the two germline ends. The germline V gene encodes CDR1 SGHVS and CDR2 FQNEAQ. The CDR3 covers 13 residues. The CDR3 spells CASSFGQIYEQYF. CDR3 sequence (DNA): TGTGCCAGCAGCTTCGGACAGATTTACGAGCAGTACTTC.

The chain recombines TRBV13 with TRBJ2-3; 13 bases map to TRBD2. Germline V lookup: CDR1 PRHDT, CDR2 FYEKMQ (reference sequence). Trimming took 5 bases from V and 2 from J; bases not matched to a gene: 10. The CDR3 covers 18 residues. CDR3 sequence: CASSIRTSGGQTTDTQYF. The CDR3, as DNA: TGTGCCAGCAGCATCAGGACTAGCGGGGGCCAGACCACAGATACGCAGTATTTT.

This clone was seen only a few times. V usage is TRBV7-3 and J usage is TRBJ1-1, with a tentative D call TRBD1 (5 bases). Germline CDR1 and CDR2: SGHTA and FQGTGA. The CDR3 runs 14 residues. Between the trimmed V and J ends, which lost 3 bases and 3 bases, there was a span of 11 bases. The CDR3 spells CASSFGGRDTEAFF. The CDR3 DNA reads as TGTGCCAGCAGCTTCGGGGGACGGGACACTGAAGCTTTCTTT.